Following are 10 T cell receptor beta chains from one sample sequenced in a study of beta chain features in type 1 diabetes. Sequenced material consisted of expressed TCRB transcripts (all of the isolated RNA was reverse transcribed). The assay was immunoSEQ multiplex PCR, and TCRdb's table has in-frame clones only and misses some. The sample comprises more than 150,000 clones, 11% of which are singletons, and about 2.1% rests with the top ten. The specimen sequenced was central memory CD4+ T cells from blood. The receptors were sampled from a man between 18 and 35 years old in good health.

This clone has only a few counts. The V gene is TRBV14, the J gene TRBJ2-5; 8 nucleotides agree with TRBD2. After removal of 2 bases from V and 5 bases from J, the junction contained 4 bases not matched to a gene. The germline V gene has CDR1 SGHDN and CDR2 FVKESK. The CDR3 sequence is 14 residues long. The CDR3 sequence: CASSQIAGMETQYF. In DNA form, the CDR3 reads TGTGCCAGCAGCCAAATAGCGGGAATGGAGACCCAGTACTTC.

The genes are TRBV28 and TRBJ1-5; a weak D match, TRBD1 (5 bases). Trimming took 4 bases from V and 3 from J, leaving 13 bases between them. The CDR3 extends over 15 amino acids. Germline CDR1 is MDHEN and CDR2 is SYDVKM. The CDR3 region is CASSSGDGNNQPQHF. The CDR3 nucleotides read TGTGCCAGCAGTTCGGGGGACGGAAACAATCAGCCCCAGCATTTT.

The chain recombines TRBV7-2 with TRBJ1-5, with 8 bases fitting TRBD1. V lost 2 bases to trimming and J lost 13 bases; unmatched junction nucleotides: 10. The CDR3 is 14 amino acids. Germline lookup yields CDR1 SGHTA and CDR2 FQGNSA. In nucleotides, the CDR3 is TGTGCCAGCAGCTTACTAGGACAGGGCGATTTGCAGCATTTT. It yields the protein CASSLLGQGDLQHF.

V is TRBV19 and J is TRBJ2-5; D is ambiguous. This CDR3 region has 14 residues. Trimming stripped 0 bases from V and 3 bases from J, with 8 bases between. The germline gives CDR1 LNHDA, CDR2 SQIVND (reference sequence). The chain's CDR3 is CASSIEKGKETQYF. In DNA form, the CDR3 reads TGTGCCAGTAGTATAGAAAAGGGTAAAGAGACCCAGTACTTC. Complete variable domain (other parts from reference TRBV19 and TRBJ2-5): DGGITQSPKYLFRKEGQNVTLSCEQNLNHDAMYWYRQDPGQGLRLIYYSQIVNDFQKGDIAEGYSVSREKKESFPLTVTSAQKNPTAFYLCASSIEKGKETQYFGPGTRLLVL.

V and J are TRBV5-1 and TRBJ1-4; D ambiguous. The V and J ends lost 1 base and 4 bases respectively, with 11 bases between them. This CDR3 has 15 amino acids. The germline V gene encodes CDR1 SGHRS and CDR2 YFSETQ. The CDR3 reads CASSLTTTYNEKLFF. The CDR3 DNA sequence: TGCGCCAGCAGCTTGACGACAACCTATAATGAAAAACTGTTTTTT.

The rearrangement uses TRBV29-1 and TRBJ2-7; 11 nucleotides agree with TRBD2. Germline CDR1 is SQVTM and CDR2 is ANQGSEA. V gave up 4 bases and J gave up 6 bases; unmatched junction bases: 8. The CDR3 length is 14 residues. This CDR3 reads CSVGSASGGSEQYF. CDR3 bases: TGCAGCGTTGGTTCGGCTAGCGGGGGGAGCGAGCAGTACTTC.

With respect to this clone: Other DNA sequences in the same sample also yield this CDR3. V is TRBV14 and J is TRBJ2-7, with D possibly matching TRBD2 (6 bases). The V end was cut by 1 base, the J end by 3 bases, with 7 bases between. There are 13 residues in the CDR3. Germline lookup yields CDR1 SGHDN and CDR2 FVKESK. The CDR3 loop is CASSQGRGYEQYF. CDR3 nucleotide sequence: TGTGCCAGCAGCCAAGGGCGGGGCTACGAGCAGTACTTC.

V usage is TRBV7-8 and J usage is TRBJ2-7; D unclear. The CDR3 length is 14 residues. CDR1 SGHVS and CDR2 FQNEAQ come from the germline V gene. The germline V and J ends were trimmed by 6 bases and 5 bases, with 17 bases remaining between them. The CDR3 DNA is TGTGCCAGCAGTGGACCGGGTTTCCTCAACGAGCAGTACTTC. Its protein is CASSGPGFLNEQYF.

This chain links TRBV6-5 with TRBJ2-5; D perhaps matches TRBD1 (5 bases). Germline V CDR1 and CDR2: MNHEY, SVGAGI. The CDR3 is 13 amino acids. Trimming took off 6 bases at V and 3 bases at J, with 11 bases between the two ends. The CDR3 spells CASRRTFEETQYF. CDR3 nucleotide sequence: TGTGCCAGCAGACGGACATTTGAAGAGACCCAGTACTTC.

This clone came up a few times. The rearrangement uses TRBV7-9 and TRBJ1-5; the D gene is possibly TRBD1 (5 bases). Per the germline V gene, CDR1 is SEHNR and CDR2 is FQNEAQ (reference sequence). V gave up 5 bases and J gave up 4 bases, with 15 bases separating them. The CDR3 runs to 15 residues. The chain's CDR3 is CASSINQPGNQPQHF. The CDR3 DNA is TGTGCCAGCAGCATCAATCAGCCAGGGAATCAGCCCCAGCATTTT.